The 7 T cell receptor beta chains in this list originate from one sample, sequenced in a study of blood T cell repertoires in COVID-19. TCRdb's copy holds only in-frame clones and misses some; the assay was immunoSEQ multiplex PCR. The sample shows roughly 80,000 clones, almost 85% of them seen only once. The sequencing sample was made of peripheral blood. The receptors stem from a human donor in a cohort sampled during active COVID-19.

V and J are TRBV9 and TRBJ1-4; TRBD1 agrees at 7 bases. Germline CDR1 SGDLS, CDR2 YYNGEE. This CDR3 comprises 15 residues. Trimming cost V 4 bases and J 4 bases; bases outside gene matches: 7. Here the CDR3 DNA reads TGTGCCAGCAGCACGGGACAGACCTTTAATGAAAAACTGTTTTTT. It translates to CASSTGQTFNEKLFF.

This chain connects TRBV5-6 to TRBJ2-3; D gene uncertain. This CDR3 has 16 amino acids. Germline loops: CDR1 SGHDT, CDR2 YYEEEE. Trimming cost V 3 bases and J 2 bases, with 16 bases left between them. The CDR3 protein is CASSSPGSPDTDTQYF. The CDR3 nucleotides are TGTGCCAGCAGCTCCCCGGGTAGTCCTGACACAGATACGCAGTATTTT.

V is TRBV7-9 and J is TRBJ2-3; 11 bases align to TRBD2. CDR1 is SEHNR and CDR2 is FQNEAQ in the germline V gene (reference sequence). The trim removed 5 bases at V and 2 bases at J, leaving 6 bases unmatched. The CDR3 has 16 residues. CDR3 loop: CASSRIAGGTTDTQYF. The CDR3 nucleotides read TGTGCCAGCAGCCGCATAGCGGGGGGGACCACAGATACGCAGTATTTT.

V usage is TRBV7-9 and J usage is TRBJ2-7; D is perhaps TRBD2 (6 bases). Germline CDR1 SEHNR, CDR2 FQNEAQ (reference sequence). This CDR3 contains 17 residues. Trimming left V 0 bases short and J 3 bases short, with 18 bases between. The CDR3 loop is CASSLASGAGTIYEQYF. The CDR3 DNA reads as TGTGCCAGCAGCTTAGCCTCCGGTGCGGGGACGATCTACGAGCAGTACTTC.

The chain has TRBV27 and TRBJ1-4, with TRBD1 identical over 7 bases. CDR1 and CDR2 from the germline V gene are MNHEY and SMNVEV (reference sequence). The V gene end was trimmed by 5 bases and the J gene end by 5 bases; junction bases not matched to a gene: 8. The CDR3 runs 15 residues. The CDR3 sequence is CASSPTGTVNEKLFF. The CDR3 nucleotides read TGTGCCAGCAGTCCGACCGGGACAGTCAATGAAAAACTGTTTTTT.

The chain combines TRBV3-1 (or the pseudogene TRBV3-2) with TRBJ2-1; 12 nucleotides line up with TRBD2. Germline V gene sequence: CDR1 LGHDT, CDR2 YNNKEL (reference sequence). The CDR3 totals 16 residues. Trimming cost V 5 bases and J 1 base; bases outside gene matches: 3. CDR3: CASSYGLAGSYNEQFF. For the CDR3, the DNA is TGTGCCAGCAGCTACGGACTAGCGGGGTCCTACAATGAGCAGTTCTTC.

This chain connects TRBV7-2 to TRBJ2-7, with D uncertain. Trimming removed 2 bases at V and 7 bases at J, with 9 bases between. Germline V lookup: CDR1 SGHTA, CDR2 FQGNSA. The CDR3 is made up of 12 amino acids. CDR3 DNA: TGTGCCAGCAGCTTATCAGGTCTTGAGCAGTACTTC. It codes for CASSLSGLEQYF.